This passage covers 22 T cell receptor beta chains from one sample sequenced in a study of blood T cell repertoires in COVID-19. Repertoires were generated with immunoSEQ multiplex PCR, while TCRdb's copy carries only in-frame clones and drops some. This table holds under 200,000 clones, around 87% found once. The sequenced sample was peripheral blood. The receptors stem from a man between 35 and 55 years old with active or convalescent COVID-19.

The chain uses TRBV5-1 and TRBJ1-2; 9 bases align to TRBD1. Trimming at V came to 4 bases and at J to 8 bases, leaving 12 bases not matched to a gene. The germline V gene encodes CDR1 SGHRS and CDR2 YFSETQ. The CDR3 has 15 residues. The CDR3 loop reads CASSTGQGGVGGYTF. For the CDR3, the DNA is TGCGCCAGCAGCACGGGACAGGGAGGCGTGGGGGGCTACACCTTC.

As to this clone: Sequence at one end of the junction differs from germline and may be a read error. The V and J genes are TRBV7-9 and TRBJ2-1; 8 nucleotides agree with TRBD1. The CDR3 totals 14 residues. Germline V gene data show CDR1 as SEHNR and CDR2 as FQNEAQ (reference sequence). CDR3 bases: TGTGCCAGCAGTTTAGGGGACAGGTCAAATGAGCAGTTCTTC. Translating it yields CASSLGDRSNEQFF.

The chain employs TRBV4-2 and TRBJ1-1; TRBD1 might be the D (6 bases). CDR1 and CDR2 (germline): LGHNA, YNFKEQ. V lost 0 bases, J lost 6 bases, and 11 bases lay in between. The CDR3 runs to 14 residues. The CDR3 reads CASSQDQGSAEAFF. The CDR3, as DNA: TGTGCCAGCAGCCAAGATCAGGGGAGCGCTGAAGCTTTCTTT.

This chain joins TRBV18 and TRBJ1-5; maybe TRBD1 (6 bases). Deletions cut 3 bases from V and 5 bases from J, with 14 bases between. Germline V gene lookup returns CDR1 KGHSH and CDR2 LQKENI. The CDR3 has 15 residues. The CDR3 region is CASSPGGGVDQPQHF. The CDR3, as DNA: TGTGCCAGCTCACCGGGCGGGGGCGTCGATCAGCCCCAGCATTTT.

Only a few counts were recorded for this clone. The rearrangement links TRBV12-5 to TRBJ1-2; 7 bases match TRBD1. The CDR3 extends over 17 amino acids. The V gene's germline CDR1 is LGHNT and CDR2 FRNRAP. Trimming cost V 6 bases and J 0 bases; bases outside gene matches: 13. In nucleotides, the CDR3 is TGTGCTAGTGGCCTCCCCGGACAGGCGATCGCTAACTATGGCTACACCTTC. Translation: CASGLPGQAIANYGYTF.

This chain joins TRBV4-3 and TRBJ1-2; 7 nucleotides match TRBD1. The V segment lost 3 bases and the J segment 2 bases; nucleotides outside the gene matches: 9. Germline V gene data show CDR1 as LGHNA and CDR2 as YSLEER. The CDR3 has 16 residues. CDR3 in DNA: TGCGCCAGCAGCCAGGACCGGGACAGCCCAAACTATGGCTACACCTTC. It yields the protein CASSQDRDSPNYGYTF.

The CDR3 loop reads CASSSLGDRNFIGNLSSYNEQFF. Written as DNA, the CDR3 is TGTGCCAGCAGCAGTCTTGGGGACAGGAATTTTATAGGGAATTTGAGTTCCTACAATGAGCAGTTCTTC. This chain connects TRBV21-1 to TRBJ2-1; TRBD1 reflects the table's D call only, with no check against the DNA. TRBV21-1 is classified as a pseudogene. The CDR3 spans 23 residues.

This chain links TRBV7-9 with TRBJ2-2, with D possibly matching TRBD2 (5 bases). This CDR3 comprises 15 residues. V was clipped by 8 bases and J by 2 bases, with 15 bases between them. The germline gives CDR1 SEHNR, CDR2 FQNEAQ (reference sequence). The CDR3, as DNA: TGTGCCAGCGGCGCAGGACTCATTAACACCGGGGAGCTGTTTTTT. It translates to CASGAGLINTGELFF.

The rearrangement links TRBV28 to TRBJ2-7; 7 bases are a match to TRBD2. The CDR3 runs to 13 residues. CDR1 is MDHEN and CDR2 is SYDVKM in the germline V gene. V lost 5 bases and J lost 10; bases outside the gene matches: 11. The CDR3 protein is CASSGRAREVQYF. CDR3 sequence (DNA): TGTGCCAGCAGTGGCCGGGCCCGGGAGGTTCAGTACTTC.

V gene TRBV28 combines with J gene TRBJ2-1, with unresolved D. CDR3 size: 13 residues. In germline, CDR1 is MDHEN, CDR2 SYDVKM. V lost 5 bases, J lost 3 bases, and 8 bases lay in between. CDR3 protein: CASSTTNYNEQFF. The CDR3 coding sequence is TGTGCCAGCAGTACTACGAACTACAATGAGCAGTTCTTC.

The chain uses TRBV7-2 and TRBJ2-7; D is undetermined. CDR3 length equals 12 residues. The V and J ends lost 2 bases and 6 bases respectively, with 8 bases between them. The germline CDR1 and CDR2 sequences are SGHTA and FQGNSA. CDR3 DNA sequence: TGTGCCAGCAGCTTATTCCAGTCCGAGCAGTACTTC. Amino acid sequence: CASSLFQSEQYF.

The chain joins TRBV27 to TRBJ2-3; maybe TRBD2 (6 bases). CDR3 length: 14 residues. Germline V lookup: CDR1 MNHEY, CDR2 SMNVEV (reference sequence). Trimming left V 3 bases short and J 4 bases short, with 11 bases between. The CDR3 reads CASSFSGTPDTQYF. CDR3 sequence (DNA): TGTGCCAGCAGTTTTAGCGGAACCCCAGATACGCAGTATTTT.

The rearrangement uses TRBV6-5 and TRBJ1-5; 9 positions match TRBD1. The CDR3 has 14 amino acids. Germline values: CDR1 MNHEY, CDR2 SVGAGI. The junction had 9 bases not matched to a gene; V was cut back by 8 bases and J by 7 bases. The CDR3 reads CASDAWGQGQPQHF. Written as DNA, the CDR3 is TGTGCCAGCGATGCTTGGGGACAGGGACAGCCCCAGCATTTT.

The chain employs TRBV5-4 and TRBJ2-5; 8 bases fit TRBD2. CDR1 SGHNT and CDR2 YYREEE come from the germline V gene (reference sequence). The CDR3 length is 16 residues. V shed 0 bases, J shed 3 bases, and the junction held 7 bases outside the gene matches. The CDR3 loop is CASSLEYGGAKETQYF. CDR3 nucleotide sequence: TGTGCCAGCAGCTTGGAATACGGGGGGGCTAAAGAGACCCAGTACTTC.

The V and J genes are TRBV28 and TRBJ2-5; 8 nucleotides match TRBD1. CDR3 size: 16 residues. Germline CDR1 and CDR2: MDHEN and SYDVKM. V was pared by 2 bases and J by 7 bases, with 12 bases of the junction left unmatched. As DNA, the CDR3 is TGTGCCAGCAGTTTAAATTCCGGACAGGGTCTCAGGACCCAGTACTTC. As protein: CASSLNSGQGLRTQYF.

In its sample, this clone was seen once. This chain links TRBV4-1 with TRBJ1-5; possible D gene TRBD1, 5 bases. V lost 4 bases, J lost 2 bases, and 21 bases lay in between. Germline V gene sequence: CDR1 MGHRA, CDR2 YSYEKL. The CDR3 runs to 18 residues. The CDR3 DNA sequence: TGCGCCAGCAGCCGGGGACTCCAGCTGGATGGAGGCAATCAGCCCCAGCATTTT. Translation: CASSRGLQLDGGNQPQHF.

J is TRBJ1-1 and V is TRBV28; possible D gene TRBD1, 6 bases. The CDR3 is made up of 13 amino acids. Germline CDR1 and CDR2: MDHEN and SYDVKM. Trimming cost V 5 bases and J 7 bases, with 14 bases left between them. DNA of the CDR3: TGTGCCAGCAGTAAGGGCCGGGACATTGAAGCTTTCTTT. Translating it yields CASSKGRDIEAFF.

This clone was seen just once. This sequence joins TRBV7-9 and TRBJ2-7; D remains ambiguous. Trimming shortened V by 1 base and J by 7 bases, and 5 bases separated the two germline ends. Per germline, CDR1 SEHNR and CDR2 FQNEAQ (reference sequence). The CDR3 runs 11 residues. CDR3 sequence: CASSLGREQYF. The CDR3 DNA sequence: TGTGCCAGCAGCTTAGGGCGGGAGCAGTACTTC. Full variable domain (remainder filled in from reference TRBV7-9 and TRBJ2-7): DTGVSQNPRHKITKRGQNVTFRCDPISEHNRLYWYRQTLGQGPEFLTYFQNEAQLEKSRLLSDRFSAERPKGSFSTLEIQRTEQGDSAMYLCASSLGREQYFGPGTRLTVT.

CDR3 nucleotides: TGTGCCAGCAGCTGGACTACAGAGACCCAGTACTTC. Residues: CASSWTTETQYF. The chain is built from TRBV5-5 and TRBJ2-5; weak D call: TRBD2 (6 bases). V dropped 3 bases and J dropped 4 bases, with 7 bases sitting between them. CDR1 and CDR2 from the germline V gene are SGHKS and YYEKEE (reference sequence). CDR3 size: 12 residues.

DNA of the CDR3: TGTGCCAGTAGTGGTGGTCGAGAGGGTCGTGACTATAATTCACCCCTCCACTTT. Encoded protein: CASSGGREGRDYNSPLHF. The chain is built from TRBV19 and TRBJ1-6; D is uncertain. This CDR3 region has 18 residues. With 5 bases removed from V and 3 bases from J, the gap between germline ends came to 20 bases. The germline V gene encodes CDR1 LNHDA and CDR2 SQIVND (reference sequence).

This rearrangement joins TRBV5-6 to TRBJ2-7; D is possibly TRBD2 (5 bases). The CDR3 loop spans 15 amino acids. Trimming left V 2 bases short and J 1 base short, with 13 bases between. Germline-derived CDR1 and CDR2 are SGHDT and YYEEEE. The CDR3 region has the DNA TGTGCCAGCAGCTTATCCCCAACGGGATCCTACGAGCAGTACTTC. Protein sequence: CASSLSPTGSYEQYF.

For the CDR3, the DNA is TGTGCCAGCAGCTTTACTTTCGGACAGCAAGAGACCCAGTACTTC. The encoded protein is CASSFTFGQQETQYF. The chain links TRBV5-6 to TRBJ2-5; D might be TRBD1 (6 bases). The germline V gene encodes CDR1 SGHDT and CDR2 YYEEEE. The CDR3 length is 15 residues. V was trimmed by 2 bases and J by 2 bases, leaving 13 bases between them.